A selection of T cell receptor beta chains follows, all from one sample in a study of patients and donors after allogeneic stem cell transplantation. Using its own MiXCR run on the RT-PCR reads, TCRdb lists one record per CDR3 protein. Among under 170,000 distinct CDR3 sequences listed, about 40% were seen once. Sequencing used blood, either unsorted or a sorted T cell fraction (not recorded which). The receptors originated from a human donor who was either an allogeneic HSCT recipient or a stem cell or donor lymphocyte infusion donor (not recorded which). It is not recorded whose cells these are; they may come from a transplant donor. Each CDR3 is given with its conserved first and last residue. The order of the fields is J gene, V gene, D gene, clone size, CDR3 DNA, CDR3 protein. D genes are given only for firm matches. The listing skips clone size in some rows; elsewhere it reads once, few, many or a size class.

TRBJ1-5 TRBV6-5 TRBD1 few TGTGCCAGCAGTTCCCACAGGGGTCATAGCAATCAGCCCCAGCATTTT CASSSHRGHSNQPQHF
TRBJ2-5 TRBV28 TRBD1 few TGTGCCAGCAGTCTCCGACAGGGATATCAAGAGACCCAGTACTTC CASSLRQGYQETQYF
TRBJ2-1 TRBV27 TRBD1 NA TGTGCCAGCAGTTTACCGGACAGGGGGAATGAGCAGTTCTTC CASSLPDRGNEQFF
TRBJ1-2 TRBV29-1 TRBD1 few TGCAGCGTTAGACAGGGCTCTACATATGGCTACACCTTC CSVRQGSTYGYTF
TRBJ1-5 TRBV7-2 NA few TGTGCCAGCAGCTTAGTTTGGGCCAGGTCTCAGCCCCAGCATTTT CASSLVWARSQPQHF
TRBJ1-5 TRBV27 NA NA TGTGCCAGCAGTTTATCGTGGGGGACCAATCAGCCCCAGCATTTT CASSLSWGTNQPQHF
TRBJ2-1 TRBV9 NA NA TGTGCCAGCAGCGGGCGACTATCCTTAGAGCAGTTCTTC CASSGRLSLEQFF
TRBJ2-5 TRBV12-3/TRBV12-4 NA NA TGTGCCACCCCCCAGCAGTACTTC CATPQQYF
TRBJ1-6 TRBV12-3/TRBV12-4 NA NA TGTGCCAGCAGTTTAGGGGCCCCAGGTTCACCCCTCCACTTT CASSLGAPGSPLHF
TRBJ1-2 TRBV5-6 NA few TGTGCCAGCAGCTTGGGTCAGGTTAACTATGGCTACACCTTC CASSLGQVNYGYTF